Sequencing of this T cell receptor beta chain was carried out in a study of blood T cells in healthy people across ages. General study points: As naive T cell percentage varied, TCR beta diversity correlated strongly with it.

On this clonotype itself: Antigen: not known.

A second about 7 to 11 cycle PCR used barcoded and J-beta primers. Each cDNA molecule received a tag from a template-switch adaptor that had 12 random nucleotides. All samples yielded 2.5 million or more CDR3-containing paired-end reads. TCRdb analysed the 5' RACE reads with MiXCR anew, one entry per CDR3 protein. The sample consists of hundreds of thousands of distinct CDR3 sequences, under 65% of them appearing once. The CDR3 is 15 residues long. The V and J ends lost 9 bases and 1 base, in that order; junction bases with no gene match: 5. Germline CDR1 and CDR2: KGHDR and SFDVKD. This TCR was recovered from a woman at least 80 years old in good health. Sequenced sample: blood. The gene calls are TRBV24-1 and TRBJ2-3; 11 bases match TRBD2. The CDR3 DNA reads TGTGCCACCCCTCCGACTAGCGGGGGCACAGATACGCAGTATTTT. Its protein product is CATPPTSGGTDTQYF.